These 5 T cell receptor beta chains came from one sample sequenced in a study of blood T cell repertoires in COVID-19. Method: immunoSEQ multiplex PCR; TCRdb's copy keeps in-frame clones and lacks some. The table includes some 230,000 clones, roughly nine tenths detected once. The specimen sequenced was PBMCs or T cells enriched from blood (not recorded which). The receptor source for this set is a woman between 18 and 29 years old in a cohort exposed to, infected with or recovered from COVID-19 (not recorded which).

The V and J genes are TRBV5-1 and TRBJ2-5, with D possibly TRBD2 on 5 matching bases. V was clipped by 1 base and J by 5 bases, with 12 bases between them. The CDR3 is made up of 14 amino acids. Germline V CDR1 and CDR2: SGHRS, YFSETQ. CDR3 region: CASSLSGNWETQYF. The CDR3, as DNA: TGCGCCAGCAGCTTGTCGGGAAATTGGGAGACCCAGTACTTC.

The chain has TRBV7-9 and TRBJ1-2; D perhaps matches TRBD1 (5 bases). Germline V gene sequence: CDR1 SEHNR, CDR2 FQNEAQ (reference sequence). The CDR3 contains 13 residues. Trimming shortened V by 8 bases and J by 6 bases, and 16 bases separated the two germline ends. CDR3 nucleotide sequence: TGTGCCAGCGGGAGGGGTGTCTCGGATGGCTACACCTTC. This encodes CASGRGVSDGYTF. Full variable domain (outside the CDR3, taken from reference TRBV7-9 and TRBJ1-2): DTGVSQNPRHKITKRGQNVTFRCDPISEHNRLYWYRQTLGQGPEFLTYFQNEAQLEKSRLLSDRFSAERPKGSFSTLEIQRTEQGDSAMYLCASGRGVSDGYTFGSGTRLTVV.

The V and J genes are TRBV2 and TRBJ1-5, with D possibly being TRBD1 (5 bases). This CDR3 spans 13 amino acids. Germline V gene lookup returns CDR1 SNHLY and CDR2 FYNNEI. V was shortened by 4 bases and J by 2 bases, with 6 bases between the two germline ends. The CDR3 is CASSGGGNQPQHF. CDR3 bases: TGTGCCAGCAGTGGGGGGGGCAATCAGCCCCAGCATTTT. Full variable domain (missing parts from reference TRBV2 and TRBJ1-5): EPEVTQTPSHQVTQMGQEVILRCVPISNHLYFYWYRQILGQKVEFLVSFYNNEISEKSEIFDDQFSVERPDGSNFTLKIRSTKLEDSAMYFCASSGGGNQPQHFGDGTRLSIL.

This chain joins TRBV7-9 and TRBJ2-2, with 12 bases lining up with TRBD2. Germline CDR1 and CDR2: SEHNR and FQNEAQ (reference sequence). After removal of 7 bases from V and 6 bases from J, the junction contained 6 bases not matched to a gene. The CDR3 is 15 residues long. CDR3 loop: CASTPASGRAGELFF. In DNA, the CDR3 is TGTGCCAGCACCCCAGCTAGCGGGAGGGCCGGGGAGCTGTTTTTT.

J is TRBJ1-1 and V is TRBV5-1; 7 nucleotides agree with TRBD1. This CDR3 region has 16 residues. The junction had 11 bases not matched to a gene; V was cut back by 4 bases and J by 2 bases. Per germline, CDR1 SGHRS and CDR2 YFSETQ. CDR3 in amino acids: CASSPEGQTFNTEAFF. As DNA, the CDR3 is TGCGCCAGCAGCCCCGAGGGACAGACCTTTAACACTGAAGCTTTCTTT.